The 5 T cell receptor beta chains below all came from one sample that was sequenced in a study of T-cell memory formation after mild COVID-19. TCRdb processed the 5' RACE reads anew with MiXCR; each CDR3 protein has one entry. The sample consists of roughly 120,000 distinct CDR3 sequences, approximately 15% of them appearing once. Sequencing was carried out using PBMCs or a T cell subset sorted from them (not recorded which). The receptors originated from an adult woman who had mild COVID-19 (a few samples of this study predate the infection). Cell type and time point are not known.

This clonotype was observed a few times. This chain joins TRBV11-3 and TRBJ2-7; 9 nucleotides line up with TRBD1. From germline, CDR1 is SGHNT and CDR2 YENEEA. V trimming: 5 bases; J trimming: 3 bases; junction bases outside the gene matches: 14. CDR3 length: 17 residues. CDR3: CASSTTGGSSAHYEQYF. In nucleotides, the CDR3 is TGTGCCAGCAGCACCACAGGGGGCTCTTCGGCGCACTACGAGCAGTACTTC.

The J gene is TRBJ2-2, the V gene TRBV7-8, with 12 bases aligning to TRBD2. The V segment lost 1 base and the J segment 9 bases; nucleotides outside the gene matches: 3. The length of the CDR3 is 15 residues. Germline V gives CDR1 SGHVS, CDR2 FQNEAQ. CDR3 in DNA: TGTGCCAGCAGCTTAGGGACTAGCGGGATGAGGGAGCTGTTTTTT. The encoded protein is CASSLGTSGMRELFF. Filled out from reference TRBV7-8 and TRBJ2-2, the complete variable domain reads GAGVSQSPRYKVAKRGQDVALRCDPISGHVSLFWYQQALGQGPEFLTYFQNEAQLDKSGLPSDRFFAERPEGSVSTLKIQRTQQEDSAVYLCASSLGTSGMRELFFGEGSRLTVL.

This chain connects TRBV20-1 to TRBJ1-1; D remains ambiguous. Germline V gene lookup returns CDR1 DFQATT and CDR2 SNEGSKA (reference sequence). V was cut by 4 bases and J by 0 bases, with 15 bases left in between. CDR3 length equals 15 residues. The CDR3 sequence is CSAKELGRLNTEAFF. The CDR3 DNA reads TGCAGTGCTAAGGAGCTTGGGCGGCTGAACACTGAAGCTTTCTTT.

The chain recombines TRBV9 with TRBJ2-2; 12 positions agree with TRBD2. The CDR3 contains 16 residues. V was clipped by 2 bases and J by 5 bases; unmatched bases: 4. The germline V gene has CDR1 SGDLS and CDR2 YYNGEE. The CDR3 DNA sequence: TGTGCCAGCAGCGTCCGGCTAGCGGGAGGGACCGGGGAGCTGTTTTTT. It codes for CASSVRLAGGTGELFF.

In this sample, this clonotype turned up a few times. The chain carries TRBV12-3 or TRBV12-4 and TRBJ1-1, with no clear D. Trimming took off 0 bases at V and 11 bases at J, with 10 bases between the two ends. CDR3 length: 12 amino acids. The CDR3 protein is CASSLAGNYAFF. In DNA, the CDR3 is TGTGCCAGCAGTTTAGCAGGGAACTACGCTTTCTTT.